Sequencing of this TCR beta chain was carried out in a study of OX40 agonist ivuxolimab in advanced cancers. Background on the study: Patients received ivuxolimab, an intravenous treatment, every 2 weeks at 0.01 to 10 mg/kg. Dose-escalation patients were diagnosed with hepatocellular carcinoma, melanoma, renal cell cancer or head and neck cancer.

Sequencing used immunoSEQ multiplex PCR; TCRdb keeps in-frame clones, though not all of them. The sample lists 60,000 or so clones; roughly nine tenths were seen once. On this clone: Antigen specificity is unknown.

Overall study results and limits: Expanded clones tended on average to be more numerous among CD8+ T cells than CD4+.

There are 15 residues in the CDR3. The V gene's germline CDR1 is KGHSH and CDR2 LQKENI. The V gene lost 0 bases and the J gene lost 0 bases, with 6 bases spanning the gap. This TCR was sampled from an adult with an advanced solid tumor such as melanoma, head and neck, liver or kidney cancer. The J gene is TRBJ1-3, the V gene TRBV18; D ambiguous. This material consisted of CD4+ or CD8+ T cells sorted from blood, taken in a trial of the OX40 agonist ivuxolimab. The CDR3 sequence is CASSPPSGSGNTIYF. For the CDR3, the DNA is TGTGCCAGCTCACCACCGTCGGGCTCTGGAAACACCATATATTTT.